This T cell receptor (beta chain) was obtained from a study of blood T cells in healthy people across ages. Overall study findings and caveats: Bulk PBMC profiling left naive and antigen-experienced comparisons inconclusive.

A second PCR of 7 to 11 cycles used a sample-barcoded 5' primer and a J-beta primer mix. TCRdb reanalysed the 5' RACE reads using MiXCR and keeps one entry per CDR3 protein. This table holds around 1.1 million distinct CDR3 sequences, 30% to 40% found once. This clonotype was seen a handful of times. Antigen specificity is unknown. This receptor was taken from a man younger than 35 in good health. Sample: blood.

CDR3 in DNA: TGCAGTGCTAGCCGGACAGGGGGCAGGAGTGAAAAACTGTTTTTT. It encodes CSASRTGGRSEKLFF. The chain combines TRBV20-1 with TRBJ1-4; the match to TRBD1 covers 11 bases. Germline V gene data show CDR1 as DFQATT and CDR2 as SNEGSKA (reference sequence). The J segment lost 7 bases and the V segment lost 3 bases, leaving 7 bases of the junction unmatched. The CDR3 has 15 residues.